Below, 31 T cell receptor beta chains from the same sample are listed, as sequenced in a study of cytomegalovirus exposure and HLA in healthy donors. PCR employed 60 Vbeta and 13 Jbeta primers. The assay was immunoSEQ multiplex PCR, and TCRdb's table has in-frame clones only and misses some. The sample includes 110,000 to 150,000 clones, 65% to 80% of them seen just once. The source material was PBMCs. These receptor sequences come from a woman between 40 and 55 years old in good health and CMV-seronegative.

V gene TRBV30 combines with J gene TRBJ2-3; tentative D call: TRBD2 (7 bases). Trimming removed 7 bases at V and 1 base at J, with 18 bases between. CDR3 length: 15 amino acids. Germline values: CDR1 GTSNPN, CDR2 SVGIG (reference sequence). DNA of the CDR3: TGTGCCTCCGGGGGGCGAACTAGCGGCACAGATACGCAGTATTTT. Translating gives CASGGRTSGTDTQYF. Full variable domain (remainder filled in from reference TRBV30 and TRBJ2-3): SQTIHQWPATLVQPVGSPLSLECTVEGTSNPNLYWYRQAAGRGLQLLFYSVGIGQISSEVPQNLSASRPQDRQFILSSKKLLLSDSGFYLCASGGRTSGTDTQYFGPGTRLTVL.

J is TRBJ1-3 and V is TRBV6-6; D gene uncertain. CDR1 MNHNY and CDR2 SVGAGI come from the germline V gene (reference sequence). The CDR3 runs to 14 residues. Trimming shortened V by 7 bases and J by 4 bases, and 14 bases separated the two germline ends. CDR3 amino acids: CASTEAHLGNTIYF. The CDR3, as DNA: TGTGCCAGCACGGAGGCCCATCTGGGAAACACCATATATTTT.

The chain joins TRBV10-3 to TRBJ1-1; 8 bases fit TRBD1. The V gene's germline CDR1 is ENHRY and CDR2 SYGVKD. With V trimmed by 3 bases and J by 6 bases, 9 bases remained unmatched. CDR3 length equals 15 residues. The CDR3 region is CAISDDRGRVSEAFF. The CDR3 DNA is TGTGCCATCAGTGATGACAGGGGAAGAGTCTCTGAAGCTTTCTTT.

The genes are TRBV2 and TRBJ1-4; 8 nucleotides match TRBD1. The CDR3 is 15 residues long. Trimming removed 5 bases from V and 4 bases from J; junction bases left unmatched: 6. Germline-derived CDR1 and CDR2 are SNHLY and FYNNEI. The CDR3, as DNA: TGTGCCAGCAGTTTGGACAGGGCAAATAATGAAAAACTGTTTTTT. Translating gives CASSLDRANNEKLFF.

A single count supports this clone. The DNA for the CDR3 is TGCAGCGTTTGGCAGGGACACGCCGGGGAGCTGTTTTTT. It encodes CSVWQGHAGELFF. The V call is TRBV29-1, the J call TRBJ2-2; tentative D call: TRBD1 (6 bases). Deletions cut 5 bases from V and 6 bases from J, with 13 bases between. Germline loops: CDR1 SQVTM, CDR2 ANQGSEA. This CDR3 spans 13 amino acids.

The CDR3 bases are TGTGCCAGCAGTTTGACAGGGCTCGACCCCTATGGCTACACCTTC. Its translation: CASSLTGLDPYGYTF. V gene TRBV28 combines with J gene TRBJ1-2, with 7 bases that match TRBD1. The ends lost 3 bases at V and 4 bases at J; junction bases unmatched: 8. The germline CDR1 and CDR2 sequences are MDHEN and SYDVKM. The CDR3 totals 15 residues.

In its sample, this clone was seen a few times. The CDR3 DNA is TGTGCCAGCAGCCTATGGTACCAAGAGACCCAGTACTTC. The encoded protein is CASSLWYQETQYF. V usage is TRBV5-6 and J usage is TRBJ2-5; D ambiguous. Trimming took 4 bases from V and 0 from J, leaving 7 bases between them. The CDR3 spans 13 residues. The germline V gene encodes CDR1 SGHDT and CDR2 YYEEEE.

This clone came up once. The rearrangement uses TRBV28 and TRBJ1-2; 8 nucleotides align to TRBD1. Trimming cost V 6 bases and J 4 bases; bases outside gene matches: 7. Germline values: CDR1 MDHEN, CDR2 SYDVKM. This CDR3 has 14 residues. The CDR3 sequence: CASSLTDRGYGYTF. The CDR3 bases are TGTGCCAGCAGCTTAACCGACAGGGGCTATGGCTACACCTTC.

This chain uses TRBV5-8 with TRBJ1-1, with 8 bases fitting TRBD1. CDR1 and CDR2 (germline): SGHTS, YDEGEE. Trimming at V came to 1 base and at J to 3 bases, leaving 5 bases not matched to a gene. This CDR3 spans 15 amino acids. CDR3 DNA sequence: TGTGCCAGCAGCTTGATTGGCAGGGGGCACACTGAAGCTTTCTTT. Its translation is CASSLIGRGHTEAFF.

This chain joins TRBV18 and TRBJ2-1; 10 nucleotides match TRBD1. The germline gives CDR1 KGHSH, CDR2 LQKENI. V was pared by 8 bases and J by 2 bases, with 3 bases of the junction left unmatched. The CDR3 length is 14 residues. CDR3 in DNA: TGTGCCAGCCTCGACAGGGGGCCCTACAATGAGCAGTTCTTC. Translation gives CASLDRGPYNEQFF.

The chain has TRBV5-1 and TRBJ2-5; possible D gene TRBD2, 6 bases. Trimming removed 0 bases at V and 5 bases at J, with 14 bases between. The CDR3 is made up of 15 amino acids. Germline V gene data show CDR1 as SGHRS and CDR2 as YFSETQ. The CDR3 sequence: CASSLEEGIRETQYF. Written as DNA, the CDR3 is TGCGCCAGCAGCTTGGAGGAGGGTATCAGGGAGACCCAGTACTTC.

Notes on this clone: The same CDR3 can be traced to other DNA sequences in this sample. This chain joins TRBV27 and TRBJ2-7; D possibly corresponds to TRBD2 (6 bases). The CDR3 sequence is 14 residues long. V lost 3 bases and J lost 4, with 13 bases in between. Germline values: CDR1 MNHEY, CDR2 SMNVEV (reference sequence). CDR3 sequence reads: CASSFGGGSYEQYF. CDR3 DNA: TGTGCCAGCAGTTTCGGGGGAGGTTCTTACGAGCAGTACTTC.

The rearrangement uses TRBV30 and TRBJ2-7, with 12 nucleotides matching TRBD2. This CDR3 region has 15 residues. The germline gives CDR1 GTSNPN, CDR2 SVGIG (reference sequence). With 4 bases clipped from V and 7 bases from J, the junction kept 11 bases outside the gene matches. The CDR3 sequence: CAWTSGGAFNGEQYF. CDR3 nucleotides: TGTGCCTGGACTAGCGGGGGGGCGTTTAACGGAGAGCAGTACTTC.

The CDR3 loop reads CAIRGGGAAYTGELFF. In nucleotides, the CDR3 is TGTGCCATCAGGGGAGGAGGGGCCGCGTACACCGGGGAGCTGTTTTTT. This chain joins TRBV10-3 and TRBJ2-2, with D possibly TRBD2 on 6 matching bases. This CDR3 spans 16 amino acids. Germline lookup yields CDR1 ENHRY and CDR2 SYGVKD. V was pared by 6 bases and J by 3 bases, with 17 bases between.

The rearrangement joins TRBV4-1 to TRBJ2-7; D remains ambiguous. Germline V gene data show CDR1 as MGHRA and CDR2 as YSYEKL. V was cut by 1 base and J by 2 bases, with 6 bases left in between. This CDR3 spans 13 amino acids. As DNA, the CDR3 is TGCGCCAGCAGCCAAGCTGGGCCCTACGAGCAGTACTTC. Protein product: CASSQAGPYEQYF.

As to this clone: One junction end does not reproduce the germline sequence, and a read error may be involved. The rearrangement links TRBV6-6 to TRBJ2-5; a weak D match, TRBD2 (6 bases). The CDR3 consists of 13 residues. CDR1 MNHNY and CDR2 SVGAGI come from the germline V gene (reference sequence). The CDR3 DNA is TGTGCCAGCAGTTACTTCGGGGGAGAGACCCGGTACTTC. This gives the protein CASSYFGGETRYF.

The chain is built from TRBV27 and TRBJ1-2, with 9 bases matching TRBD1. There are 15 residues in the CDR3. Germline V gene data show CDR1 as MNHEY and CDR2 as SMNVEV (reference sequence). V shed 3 bases, J shed 7 bases, and the junction held 9 bases outside the gene matches. The CDR3 spells CASSLGTGPSSGYTF. CDR3 sequence (DNA): TGTGCCAGCAGTTTGGGGACAGGGCCCAGCTCTGGCTACACCTTC.

The rearrangement uses TRBV6-4 and TRBJ1-5, with TRBD1 identical over 11 bases. Germline V lookup: CDR1 MRHNA, CDR2 SNTAGT. Trimming took 5 bases from V and 5 from J; bases not matched to a gene: 8. CDR3 length equals 16 residues. CDR3 DNA sequence: TGTGCCAGCAGTCCACGTGCGGGACAGGGGGATCAGCCCCAGCATTTT. It translates to CASSPRAGQGDQPQHF.

The V and J genes are TRBV5-8 and TRBJ2-3; D unresolved. Germline V gene data show CDR1 as SGHTS and CDR2 as YDEGEE. There are 15 residues in the CDR3. The germline V and J ends were trimmed by 0 bases and 2 bases, with 10 bases remaining between them. The DNA of the CDR3 is TGTGCCAGCAGCTTGGTCGTCAGACACACAGATACGCAGTATTTT. It yields the protein CASSLVVRHTDTQYF.

The DNA for the CDR3 is TGTGCCAGCAGTTACCCAGGGTCAGAGACCCAGTACTTC. Translating gives CASSYPGSETQYF. This chain uses TRBV6-5 with TRBJ2-5; D is possibly TRBD1 (5 bases). The germline V gene has CDR1 MNHEY and CDR2 SVGAGI. V lost 2 bases and J 4 bases, leaving 8 bases between the germline ends. This CDR3 contains 13 residues.

The table lists this clone with a count of one. The V and J genes are TRBV2 and TRBJ1-3; perhaps TRBD1 as D (5 bases). The CDR3 contains 16 residues. CDR1 and CDR2 from the germline V gene are SNHLY and FYNNEI. Trimming stripped 1 base from V and 1 base from J, with 11 bases between. CDR3 DNA: TGTGCCAGCAGTGAAGTCAGGGATAGGTCTGGAAACACCATATATTTT. Its protein product is CASSEVRDRSGNTIYF.

The chain joins TRBV10-3 to TRBJ1-2; 7 bases are shared with TRBD1. Germline CDR1 ENHRY, CDR2 SYGVKD. This CDR3 spans 14 amino acids. The junction had 3 bases not matched to a gene; V was cut back by 4 bases and J by 1 base. CDR3 DNA: TGTGCCATCAGTGTCCCAGGGGGTAACTATGGCTACACCTTC. The encoded protein is CAISVPGGNYGYTF.

The chain recombines TRBV28 with TRBJ1-1, with 7 bases lining up with TRBD1. V lost 3 bases and J lost 0; bases outside the gene matches: 4. Germline values: CDR1 MDHEN, CDR2 SYDVKM. The CDR3 contains 15 residues. The CDR3 loop reads CASSFYRGLNTEAFF. DNA of the CDR3: TGTGCCAGCAGTTTTTACAGGGGATTGAACACTGAAGCTTTCTTT.

This chain joins TRBV6-5 and TRBJ2-3; D remains unclear. The CDR3 covers 13 residues. With 0 bases removed from V and 4 bases from J, the gap between germline ends came to 5 bases. Germline CDR1 reads MNHEY; CDR2 reads SVGAGI. The CDR3 protein is CASSYSRADTQYF. The CDR3 coding sequence is TGTGCCAGCAGTTACTCTAGAGCAGATACGCAGTATTTT.

V is TRBV5-1 and J is TRBJ2-3; D gene ambiguous. Germline CDR1 reads SGHRS; CDR2 reads YFSETQ. The CDR3 sequence is 12 residues long. V gave up 7 bases and J gave up 5 bases, with 11 bases separating them. CDR3 coding DNA: TGCGCCAGCGGCGACTCGGTAGATACGCAGTATTTT. Protein product: CASGDSVDTQYF.

The V and J genes are TRBV7-2 and TRBJ1-1; TRBD1 is a possible D gene (5 bases). The CDR3 consists of 15 residues. Between the trimmed V and J ends, which lost 4 bases and 5 bases, there was a span of 17 bases. The V gene's germline CDR1 is SGHTA and CDR2 FQGNSA. CDR3 region: CASSSDSQGWTEAFF. CDR3 sequence (DNA): TGTGCCAGCAGCTCCGATTCCCAGGGCTGGACTGAAGCTTTCTTT. Based on the CDR3 plus reference TRBV7-2 and TRBJ1-1, the full variable domain is GAGVSQSPSNKVTEKGKDVELRCDPISGHTALYWYRQSLGQGLEFLIYFQGNSAPDKSGLPSDRFSAERTGGSVSTLTIQRTQQEDSAVYLCASSSDSQGWTEAFFGQGTRLTVV.

The chain has TRBV27 and TRBJ1-2; 7 bases line up with TRBD1. This CDR3 contains 13 residues. V lost 3 bases to trimming and J lost 3 bases; unmatched junction nucleotides: 1. Germline V lookup: CDR1 MNHEY, CDR2 SMNVEV (reference sequence). The CDR3 is CASSFTGDYGYTF. As DNA, the CDR3 is TGTGCCAGCAGTTTTACAGGGGACTATGGCTACACCTTC.

As concerns this clone: Other DNA sequences in the same sample also yield this CDR3. V and J are TRBV10-1 and TRBJ2-7; D not certain. This CDR3 contains 15 residues. V lost 0 bases to trimming and J lost 0 bases, with 9 bases between them. In germline, CDR1 is WNHNN, CDR2 SYGVQD (reference sequence). The CDR3 loop is CASSESHFPSYEQYF. CDR3 nucleotide sequence: TGCGCCAGCAGTGAGTCTCACTTCCCCTCCTACGAGCAGTACTTC.

The chain recombines TRBV5-1 with TRBJ1-5; D gene unclear. From germline, CDR1 is SGHRS and CDR2 YFSETQ. The CDR3 covers 16 residues. The V end was cut by 5 bases, the J end by 4 bases, with 19 bases between. The CDR3 loop reads CASRVTPLVPNQPQHF. CDR3 nucleotide sequence: TGCGCCAGCAGGGTGACTCCTCTGGTACCGAATCAGCCCCAGCATTTT. Based on the CDR3 plus reference TRBV5-1 and TRBJ1-5, the full variable domain is KAGVTQTPRYLIKTRGQQVTLSCSPISGHRSVSWYQQTPGQGLQFLFEYFSETQRNKGNFPGRFSGRQFSNSRSEMNVSTLELGDSALYLCASRVTPLVPNQPQHFGDGTRLSIL.

The gene calls are TRBV5-1 and TRBJ1-3, with D perhaps matching TRBD1 (6 bases). The CDR3 covers 16 residues. V shed 1 base and J shed 3 bases, with 14 bases lying between them. Looked up from germline, CDR1 is SGHRS and CDR2 is YFSETQ. DNA of the CDR3: TGCGCCAGCAGCTTGTTGGGGGGGGCGCTTGGAAACACCATATATTTT. Protein product: CASSLLGGALGNTIYF.

A word on this clone: The sample carries other DNA sequences with the same CDR3. The gene calls are TRBV7-8 and TRBJ1-2, with D perhaps TRBD1 (5 bases). The CDR3 extends over 15 amino acids. Germline CDR1 and CDR2: SGHVS and FQNEAQ. V was clipped by 5 bases and J by 3 bases, with 16 bases between them. The CDR3 region has the DNA TGTGCCAGCAGCCCCCAGCGGGGCCTTCACTATGGCTACACCTTC. Residues: CASSPQRGLHYGYTF. Complete variable domain (other parts from reference TRBV7-8 and TRBJ1-2): GAGVSQSPRYKVAKRGQDVALRCDPISGHVSLFWYQQALGQGPEFLTYFQNEAQLDKSGLPSDRFFAERPEGSVSTLKIQRTQQEDSAVYLCASSPQRGLHYGYTFGSGTRLTVV.